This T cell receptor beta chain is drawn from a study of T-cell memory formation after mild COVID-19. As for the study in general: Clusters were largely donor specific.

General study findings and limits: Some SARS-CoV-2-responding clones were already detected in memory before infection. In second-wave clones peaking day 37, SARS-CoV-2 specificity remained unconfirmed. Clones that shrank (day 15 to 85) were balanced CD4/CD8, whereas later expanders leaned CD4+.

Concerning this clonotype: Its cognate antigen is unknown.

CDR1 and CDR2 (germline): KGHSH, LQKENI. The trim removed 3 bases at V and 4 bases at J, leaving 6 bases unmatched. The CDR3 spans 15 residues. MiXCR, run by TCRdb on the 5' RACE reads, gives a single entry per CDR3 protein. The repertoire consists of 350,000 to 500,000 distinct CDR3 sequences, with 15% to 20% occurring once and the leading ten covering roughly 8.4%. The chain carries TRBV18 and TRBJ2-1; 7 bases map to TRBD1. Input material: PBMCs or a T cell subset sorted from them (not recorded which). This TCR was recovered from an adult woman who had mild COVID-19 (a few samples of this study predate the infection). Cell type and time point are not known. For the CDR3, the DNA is TGTGCCAGCTCACCCGAGGCGACAGGGTACAATGAGCAGTTCTTC. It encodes CASSPEATGYNEQFF.